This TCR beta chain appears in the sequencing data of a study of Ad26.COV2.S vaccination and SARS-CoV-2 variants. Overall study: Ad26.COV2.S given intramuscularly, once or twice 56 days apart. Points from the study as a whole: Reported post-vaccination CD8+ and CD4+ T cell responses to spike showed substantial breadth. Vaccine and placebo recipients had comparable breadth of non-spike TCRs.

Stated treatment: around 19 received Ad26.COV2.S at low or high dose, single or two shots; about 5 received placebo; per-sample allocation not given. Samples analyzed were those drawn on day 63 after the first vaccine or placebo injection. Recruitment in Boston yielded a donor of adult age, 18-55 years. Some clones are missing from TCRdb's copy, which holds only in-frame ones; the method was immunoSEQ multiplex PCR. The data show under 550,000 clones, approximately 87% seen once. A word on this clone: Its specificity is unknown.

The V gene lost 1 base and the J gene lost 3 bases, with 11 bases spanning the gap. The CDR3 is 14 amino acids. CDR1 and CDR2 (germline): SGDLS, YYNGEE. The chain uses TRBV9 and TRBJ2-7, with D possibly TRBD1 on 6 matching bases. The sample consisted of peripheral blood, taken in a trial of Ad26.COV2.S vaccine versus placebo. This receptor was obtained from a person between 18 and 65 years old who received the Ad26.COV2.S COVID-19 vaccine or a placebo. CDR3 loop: CASSVRPTGYEQYF. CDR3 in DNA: TGTGCCAGCAGCGTACGTCCGACAGGCTACGAGCAGTACTTC.